The present TCR beta chain was sequenced within a study of cytomegalovirus exposure and HLA in healthy donors. Study-wide background: Earlier sequencing of some 190 million T cells yielded about 120 million unique TCR beta sequences. Unique TCRs from HLA-typed donors, roughly 89 million of them, were held in an early data release. Study-wide points: Listed as cytomegalovirus-associated were 170 or so TCR beta chains.

This clone was detected once. Its antigen is as yet unknown. In the PCR, 60 Vbeta and 13 Jbeta primers were used. Assay: immunoSEQ multiplex PCR; the TCRdb copy retains only in-frame clones and omits some. The sample includes some 150,000 clones, around 74% of them seen just once. Germline V CDR1 and CDR2: MNHEY, SMNVEV (reference sequence). This CDR3 contains 15 residues. The V and J ends lost 5 bases and 5 bases, in that order; junction bases with no gene match: 10. The TCR was taken from a female donor in good health and CMV-seronegative. This chain links TRBV27 with TRBJ2-5; 8 positions agree with TRBD2. Sequencing was carried out using PBMCs. CDR3 residues: CASSMRAGAGETQYF. The CDR3 DNA reads as TGTGCCAGCAGTATGAGAGCGGGGGCCGGGGAGACCCAGTACTTC.